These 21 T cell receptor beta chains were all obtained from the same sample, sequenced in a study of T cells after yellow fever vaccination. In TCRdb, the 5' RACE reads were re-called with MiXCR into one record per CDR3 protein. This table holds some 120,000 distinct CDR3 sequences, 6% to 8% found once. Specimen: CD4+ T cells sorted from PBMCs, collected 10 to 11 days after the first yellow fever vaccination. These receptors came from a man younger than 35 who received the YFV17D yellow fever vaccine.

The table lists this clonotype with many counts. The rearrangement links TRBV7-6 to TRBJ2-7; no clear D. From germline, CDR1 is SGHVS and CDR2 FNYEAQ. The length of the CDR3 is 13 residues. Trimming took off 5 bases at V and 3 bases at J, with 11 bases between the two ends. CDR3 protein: CASSPYDNYEQYF. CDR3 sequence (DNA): TGTGCCAGCAGCCCCTACGACAACTACGAGCAGTACTTC.

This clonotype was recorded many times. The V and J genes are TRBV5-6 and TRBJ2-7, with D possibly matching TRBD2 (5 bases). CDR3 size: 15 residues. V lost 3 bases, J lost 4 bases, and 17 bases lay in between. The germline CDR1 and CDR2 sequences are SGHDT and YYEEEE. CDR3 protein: CASSSIGILGYEQYV. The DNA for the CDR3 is TGTGCCAGCAGCTCAATCGGGATCCTGGGATACGAGCAGTACGTC.

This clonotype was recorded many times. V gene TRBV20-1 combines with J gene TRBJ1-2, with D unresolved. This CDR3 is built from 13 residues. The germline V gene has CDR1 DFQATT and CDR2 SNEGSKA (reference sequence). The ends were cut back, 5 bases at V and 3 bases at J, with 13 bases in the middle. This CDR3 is CSALTIRDYGYTF. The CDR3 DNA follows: TGCAGTGCTCTAACGATACGGGACTATGGCTACACCTTC.

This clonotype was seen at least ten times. The CDR3 sequence: CASSRGRGTDQPQHF. The CDR3 DNA reads as TGTGCCAGCAGCCGGGGCAGGGGAACGGATCAGCCCCAGCATTTT. The gene calls are TRBV7-8 and TRBJ1-5; a possible D gene is TRBD1 (6 bases). CDR1 and CDR2 from the germline V gene are SGHVS and FQNEAQ. This CDR3 region has 15 residues. Trimming shortened V by 5 bases and J by 5 bases, and 16 bases separated the two germline ends.

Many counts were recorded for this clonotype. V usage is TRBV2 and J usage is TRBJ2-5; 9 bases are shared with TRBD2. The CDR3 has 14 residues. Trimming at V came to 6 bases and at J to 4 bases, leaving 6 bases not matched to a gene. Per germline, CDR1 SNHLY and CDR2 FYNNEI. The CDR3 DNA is TGTGCCAGCAGCCCAAGCGGGGGGCTAGAGACCCAGTACTTC. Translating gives CASSPSGGLETQYF.

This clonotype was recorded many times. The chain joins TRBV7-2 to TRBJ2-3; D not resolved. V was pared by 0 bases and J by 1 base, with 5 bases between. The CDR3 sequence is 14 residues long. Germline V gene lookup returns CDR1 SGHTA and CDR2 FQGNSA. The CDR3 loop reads CASSLASGTDTQYF. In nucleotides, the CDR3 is TGTGCCAGCAGCTTAGCATCAGGCACAGATACGCAGTATTTT.

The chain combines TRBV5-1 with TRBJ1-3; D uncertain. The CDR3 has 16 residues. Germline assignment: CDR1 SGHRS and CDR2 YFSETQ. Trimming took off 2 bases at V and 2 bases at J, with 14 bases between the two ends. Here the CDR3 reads CASSLRAATAGNTIYF. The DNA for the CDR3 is TGCGCCAGCAGCTTACGTGCAGCGACGGCTGGAAACACCATATATTTT.

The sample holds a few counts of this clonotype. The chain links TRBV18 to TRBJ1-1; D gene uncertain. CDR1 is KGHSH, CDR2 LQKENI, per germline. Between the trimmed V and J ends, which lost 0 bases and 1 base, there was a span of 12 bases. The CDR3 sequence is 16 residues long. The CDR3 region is CASSPPSGRANTEAFF. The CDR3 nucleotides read TGTGCCAGCTCACCACCGTCAGGACGGGCGAACACTGAAGCTTTCTTT.

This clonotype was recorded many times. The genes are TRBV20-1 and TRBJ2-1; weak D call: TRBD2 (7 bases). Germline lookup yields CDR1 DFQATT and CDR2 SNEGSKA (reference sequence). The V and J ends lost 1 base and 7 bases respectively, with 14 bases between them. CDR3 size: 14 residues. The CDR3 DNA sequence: TGCAGTGCTAGAGCGGGGGGCCCGCGGAATGAGCAGTTCTTC. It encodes CSARAGGPRNEQFF.

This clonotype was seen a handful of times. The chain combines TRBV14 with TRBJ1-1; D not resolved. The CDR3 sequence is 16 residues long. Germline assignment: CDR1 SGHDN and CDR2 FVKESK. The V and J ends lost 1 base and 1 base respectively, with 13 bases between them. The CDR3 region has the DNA TGTGCCAGCAGCCAAGTTAACTTCCTAGGGAACACTGAAGCTTTCTTT. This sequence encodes CASSQVNFLGNTEAFF.

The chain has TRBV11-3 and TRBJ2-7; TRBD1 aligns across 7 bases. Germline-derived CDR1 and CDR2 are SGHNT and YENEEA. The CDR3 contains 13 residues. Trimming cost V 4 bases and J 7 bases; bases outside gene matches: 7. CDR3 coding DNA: TGTGCCAGCAGCTCTGGGACAGCCGGTGAGCAGTACTTC. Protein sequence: CASSSGTAGEQYF.

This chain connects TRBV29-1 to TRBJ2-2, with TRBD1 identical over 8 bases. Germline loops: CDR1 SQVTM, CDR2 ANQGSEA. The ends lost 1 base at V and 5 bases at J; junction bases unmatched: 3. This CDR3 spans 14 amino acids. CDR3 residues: CSVEAGGRTGELFF. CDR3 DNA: TGCAGCGTTGAAGCAGGGGGCCGGACCGGGGAGCTGTTTTTT.

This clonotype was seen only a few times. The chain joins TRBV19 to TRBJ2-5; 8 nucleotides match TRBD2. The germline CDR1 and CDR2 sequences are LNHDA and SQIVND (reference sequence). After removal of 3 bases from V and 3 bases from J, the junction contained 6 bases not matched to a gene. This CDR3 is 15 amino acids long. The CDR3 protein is CASSISLADKETQYF. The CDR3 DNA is TGTGCCAGTAGTATCTCACTAGCGGACAAAGAGACCCAGTACTTC. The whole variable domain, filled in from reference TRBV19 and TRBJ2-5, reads DGGITQSPKYLFRKEGQNVTLSCEQNLNHDAMYWYRQDPGQGLRLIYYSQIVNDFQKGDIAEGYSVSREKKESFPLTVTSAQKNPTAFYLCASSISLADKETQYFGPGTRLLVL.

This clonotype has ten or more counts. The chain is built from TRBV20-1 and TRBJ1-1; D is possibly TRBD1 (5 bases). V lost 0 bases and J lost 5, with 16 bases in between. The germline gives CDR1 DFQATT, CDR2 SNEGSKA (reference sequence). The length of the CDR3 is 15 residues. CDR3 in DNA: TGCAGTGCTAGAGATCTGGCCGGGGCGGGGACTGAAGCTTTCTTT. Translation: CSARDLAGAGTEAFF.

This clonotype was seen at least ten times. The CDR3 protein is CASRLGPTDTQYF. The CDR3 nucleotides are TGTGCCAGCAGGCTTGGTCCCACAGATACGCAGTATTTT. The rearrangement joins TRBV7-2 to TRBJ2-3; D uncertain. The CDR3 has 13 residues. From germline, CDR1 is SGHTA and CDR2 FQGNSA. V was trimmed by 6 bases and J by 2 bases, leaving 9 bases between them.

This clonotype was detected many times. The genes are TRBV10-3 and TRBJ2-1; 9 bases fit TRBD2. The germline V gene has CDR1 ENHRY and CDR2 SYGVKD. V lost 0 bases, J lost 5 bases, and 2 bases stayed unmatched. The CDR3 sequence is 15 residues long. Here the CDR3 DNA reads TGTGCCATCAGTGAGTCCGGGACTAGCCACAATGAGCAGTTCTTC. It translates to CAISESGTSHNEQFF.

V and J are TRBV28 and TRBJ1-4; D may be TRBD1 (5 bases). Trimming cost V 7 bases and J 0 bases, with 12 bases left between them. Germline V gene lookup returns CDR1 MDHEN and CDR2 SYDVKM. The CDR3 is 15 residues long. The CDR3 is CASTVGTATNEKLFF. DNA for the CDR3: TGTGCCAGCACTGTAGGGACTGCAACTAATGAAAAACTGTTTTTT.

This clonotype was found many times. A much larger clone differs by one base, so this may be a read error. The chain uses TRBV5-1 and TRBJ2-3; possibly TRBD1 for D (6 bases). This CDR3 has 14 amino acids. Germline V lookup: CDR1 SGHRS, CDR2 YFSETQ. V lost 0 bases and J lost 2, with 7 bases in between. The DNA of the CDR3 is TGCGCCAGCAGCTTGGGACAGGACACAGATACGCAGTATTTT. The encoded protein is CASSLGQDTDTQYF.

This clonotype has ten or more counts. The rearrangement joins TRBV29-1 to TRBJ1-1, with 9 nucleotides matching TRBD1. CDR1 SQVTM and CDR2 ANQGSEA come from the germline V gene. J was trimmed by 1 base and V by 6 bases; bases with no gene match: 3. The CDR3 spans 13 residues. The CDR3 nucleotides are TGCAGCGTGGGGACAGGGTGGAACACTGAAGCTTTCTTT. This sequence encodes CSVGTGWNTEAFF.

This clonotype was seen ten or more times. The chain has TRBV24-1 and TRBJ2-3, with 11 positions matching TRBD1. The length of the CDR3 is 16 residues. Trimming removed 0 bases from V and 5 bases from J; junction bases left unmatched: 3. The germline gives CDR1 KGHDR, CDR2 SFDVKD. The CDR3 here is CATSDLGQGAEDTQYF. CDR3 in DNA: TGTGCCACCAGTGATTTGGGACAGGGGGCTGAAGATACGCAGTATTTT.

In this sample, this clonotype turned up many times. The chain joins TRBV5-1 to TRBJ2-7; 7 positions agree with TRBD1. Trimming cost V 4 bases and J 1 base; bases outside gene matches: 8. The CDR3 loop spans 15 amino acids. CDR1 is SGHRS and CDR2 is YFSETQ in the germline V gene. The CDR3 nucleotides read TGCGCCAGCAGCACAAGACAGGGCGGGTCCTACGAGCAGTACTTC. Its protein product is CASSTRQGGSYEQYF.